This TCR beta chain was identified in a study of spatial heterogeneity in lung cancer. Time point defined: sample taken at primary tumor resection. Whole RNA obtained from tumor, nontumor lung or frozen PBMC underwent sequencing without sorting. This clonotype came up many times. Its target is unknown. Regarding the study as a whole: Ubiquitous expanded tumor TCRs were observed in blood more at resection than follow-up.

Per germline, CDR1 DFQATT and CDR2 SNEGSKA (reference sequence). V lost 6 bases and J 0 bases, leaving 4 bases between the germline ends. This CDR3 is built from 11 residues. Each TCR cDNA molecule carried a unique molecular identifier. TCRdb processed the 5' RACE reads anew with MiXCR; each CDR3 protein has one entry. The repertoire holds 39,000 or so distinct CDR3 sequences, 6.5% to 9% seen once, with around 30% in the top ten. Here the sequenced sample was PBMCs, taken at surgery. The V and J genes are TRBV20-1 and TRBJ2-3; no definite D call. The origin of this receptor is a male donor with early-stage non-small cell lung cancer. The CDR3 DNA sequence: TGCAGTGCGGCGAGCACAGATACGCAGTATTTT. Translation: CSAASTDTQYF.